These T cell receptor beta chains were read from a single sample in a study of blood T cell repertoires in COVID-19. Sequencing used immunoSEQ multiplex PCR; TCRdb keeps in-frame clones, though not all of them. The repertoire holds over 200,000 clones, with 70% to 90% as singletons. The sample taken for sequencing was PBMCs or T cells enriched from blood (not recorded which). These receptors all come from a woman aged 45-59 years who had recovered from COVID-19. Both conserved end residues are part of each CDR3. Fields, in order: clone size, J gene, D gene, V gene, CDR3 protein, CDR3 DNA. The D gene is left open where the match is weak. Some rows mark clone size as missing; the rest say once, few, many or name a class of expanded clone.

clone size: -; J gene: TRBJ2-2; D gene: TRBD1; V gene: TRBV6-5; CDR3 protein: CASSPTGRVGELFF; CDR3 DNA: TGTGCCAGCAGTCCGACAGGGCGGGTCGGGGAGCTGTTTTTT
clone size: -; J gene: TRBJ1-1; D gene: TRBD1; V gene: TRBV28; CDR3 protein: CASSLPPGQLNTEAFF; CDR3 DNA: TGTGCCAGCAGTTTACCGCCGGGACAGCTGAACACTGAAGCTTTCTTT
clone size: -; J gene: TRBJ2-7; D gene: TRBD2; V gene: TRBV19; CDR3 protein: CASSGRTSAAYEQYF; CDR3 DNA: TGTGCCAGTAGTGGTCGGACTAGCGCGGCCTACGAGCAGTACTTC
clone size: -; J gene: TRBJ2-5; D gene: TRBD2; V gene: TRBV30; CDR3 protein: CAWSPGTSGGETQYF; CDR3 DNA: TGTGCCTGGAGTCCAGGGACTAGCGGGGGTGAGACCCAGTACTTC
clone size: -; J gene: TRBJ2-5; D gene: TRBD2; V gene: TRBV3-1/TRBV3-2; CDR3 protein: CASSQEGGPEETQYF; CDR3 DNA: TGTGCCAGCAGCCAAGAGGGAGGGCCGGAGGAGACCCAGTACTTC
clone size: few; J gene: TRBJ2-5; D gene: TRBD2; V gene: TRBV18; CDR3 protein: CASSPGRGVYLETQYF; CDR3 DNA: TGTGCCAGCTCACCCGGGAGGGGTGTATATTTGGAGACCCAGTACTTC
clone size: -; J gene: TRBJ2-5; D gene: TRBD1; V gene: TRBV10-3; CDR3 protein: CAIRRQGSVAETQYF; CDR3 DNA: TGTGCCATCAGAAGACAGGGAAGCGTGGCAGAGACCCAGTACTTC
clone size: few; J gene: TRBJ2-3; D gene: TRBD2; V gene: TRBV27; CDR3 protein: CASSITSGSTDTQYF; CDR3 DNA: TGTGCCAGCAGTATTACTAGCGGGAGCACAGATACGCAGTATTTT
clone size: -; J gene: TRBJ1-6; D gene: TRBD1; V gene: TRBV3-1/TRBV3-2; CDR3 protein: CASRQGSYNSPLHF; CDR3 DNA: TGTGCCAGCAGACAGGGGAGCTATAATTCACCCCTCCACTTT
clone size: -; J gene: TRBJ1-1; D gene: -; V gene: TRBV5-6; CDR3 protein: CASSPAPGGTEAFF; CDR3 DNA: TGTGCCAGCAGCCCGGCCCCGGGGGGCACTGAAGCTTTCTTT
clone size: -; J gene: TRBJ2-2; D gene: TRBD1; V gene: TRBV5-1; CDR3 protein: CASSLRTGDTGELFF; CDR3 DNA: TGCGCCAGCAGCTTAAGGACAGGGGATACCGGGGAGCTGTTTTTT
clone size: -; J gene: TRBJ1-1; D gene: TRBD1; V gene: TRBV9; CDR3 protein: CASSVGQVMNTEAFF; CDR3 DNA: TGTGCCAGCAGCGTCGGACAGGTAATGAACACTGAAGCTTTCTTT
clone size: few; J gene: TRBJ2-7; D gene: -; V gene: TRBV19; CDR3 protein: CASSRRGSYEQYF; CDR3 DNA: TGTGCCAGTAGTAGGAGAGGGTCCTACGAGCAGTACTTC
clone size: few; J gene: TRBJ2-7; D gene: TRBD1; V gene: TRBV5-1; CDR3 protein: CASSLGQRTGTHEQYF; CDR3 DNA: TGCGCCAGCAGCTTGGGTCAGAGGACAGGGACCCACGAGCAGTACTTC
clone size: -; J gene: TRBJ2-1; D gene: TRBD1; V gene: TRBV7-6; CDR3 protein: CASSAGTGAYNEQFF; CDR3 DNA: TGTGCCAGCAGCGCCGGGACAGGGGCCTACAATGAGCAGTTCTTC
clone size: -; J gene: TRBJ2-1; D gene: TRBD1; V gene: TRBV2; CDR3 protein: CASSGLGQINEQFF; CDR3 DNA: TGTGCCAGCAGTGGTTTGGGACAGATCAATGAGCAGTTCTTC
clone size: -; J gene: TRBJ2-1; D gene: TRBD2; V gene: TRBV2; CDR3 protein: CASGVLAGGPNEQFF; CDR3 DNA: TGTGCCAGCGGCGTACTAGCGGGAGGGCCCAATGAGCAGTTCTTC
clone size: -; J gene: TRBJ2-7; D gene: TRBD2; V gene: TRBV6-5; CDR3 protein: CASRLRGRADEQYF; CDR3 DNA: TGTGCCTCGAGATTGCGCGGGAGGGCCGACGAGCAGTACTTC
clone size: -; J gene: TRBJ2-1; D gene: TRBD1; V gene: TRBV11-2; CDR3 protein: CASSNRDRANNEQFF; CDR3 DNA: TGTGCCAGCAGTAACCGGGACAGGGCTAACAATGAGCAGTTCTTC
clone size: -; J gene: TRBJ1-2; D gene: -; V gene: TRBV11-3; CDR3 protein: CASSSRTERSNYGYTF; CDR3 DNA: TGTGCCAGCAGCTCCCGGACAGAAAGGTCTAACTATGGCTACACCTTC
clone size: -; J gene: TRBJ1-5; D gene: -; V gene: TRBV5-1; CDR3 protein: CASSPHYTGKNQPQHF; CDR3 DNA: TGCGCCAGCAGCCCTCATTATACAGGGAAGAATCAGCCCCAGCATTTT
clone size: -; J gene: TRBJ1-1; D gene: -; V gene: TRBV13; CDR3 protein: CASSLGNGGTEAFF; CDR3 DNA: TGTGCCAGCAGCCTAGGTAACGGGGGGACTGAAGCTTTCTTT
clone size: medium-sized; J gene: TRBJ2-7; D gene: -; V gene: TRBV19; CDR3 protein: CASSIAGVADEQYF; CDR3 DNA: TGTGCCAGTAGTATAGCGGGAGTAGCGGACGAGCAGTACTTC
clone size: -; J gene: TRBJ2-7; D gene: TRBD1; V gene: TRBV28; CDR3 protein: CASGRTGRLYEQYF; CDR3 DNA: TGTGCCAGCGGAAGGACAGGGCGTCTCTACGAGCAGTACTTC
clone size: -; J gene: TRBJ1-4; D gene: -; V gene: TRBV7-2; CDR3 protein: CASSLYINEKLFF; CDR3 DNA: TGTGCCAGCAGCTTATATATAAATGAAAAACTGTTTTTT
clone size: -; J gene: TRBJ1-4; D gene: -; V gene: TRBV27; CDR3 protein: CASSLRGRGEKLFF; CDR3 DNA: TGTGCCAGCAGTTTACGGGGGAGGGGTGAAAAACTGTTTTTT
clone size: -; J gene: TRBJ1-6; D gene: -; V gene: TRBV27; CDR3 protein: CASSSQTGFNSPLHF; CDR3 DNA: TGTGCCAGCAGTTCTCAGACAGGATTTAATTCACCCCTCCACTTT
clone size: -; J gene: TRBJ2-1; D gene: -; V gene: TRBV3-1/TRBV3-2; CDR3 protein: CASSQGWGGRNEQFF; CDR3 DNA: TGTGCCAGCAGCCAAGGGTGGGGGGGCCGGAATGAGCAGTTCTTC
clone size: -; J gene: TRBJ1-2; D gene: TRBD1; V gene: TRBV5-4; CDR3 protein: CASSYGQADGYTF; CDR3 DNA: TGTGCCAGCAGCTACGGACAGGCGGACGGCTACACCTTC
clone size: -; J gene: TRBJ2-5; D gene: -; V gene: TRBV5-1; CDR3 protein: CASSLELGQQETQYF; CDR3 DNA: TGCGCCAGCAGCTTGGAATTAGGACAACAAGAGACCCAGTACTTC
clone size: -; J gene: TRBJ2-2; D gene: -; V gene: TRBV19; CDR3 protein: CASSIVVGVTGELFF; CDR3 DNA: TGTGCCAGTAGTATAGTGGTAGGGGTCACCGGGGAGCTGTTTTTT
clone size: once; J gene: TRBJ2-3; D gene: -; V gene: TRBV2; CDR3 protein: CATTFSSANTQYF; CDR3 DNA: TGTGCCACGACCTTCTCTAGCGCCAATACGCAGTATTTT
clone size: -; J gene: TRBJ1-2; D gene: -; V gene: TRBV29-1; CDR3 protein: CSDEAPRLGYGYTF; CDR3 DNA: TGCAGCGACGAGGCCCCGCGGTTGGGCTATGGCTACACCTTC
clone size: -; J gene: TRBJ1-3; D gene: -; V gene: TRBV7-7; CDR3 protein: CASSFGGLHSGNTIYF; CDR3 DNA: TGTGCTAGCAGCTTCGGAGGGCTACACTCTGGAAACACCATATATTTT
clone size: -; J gene: TRBJ2-7; D gene: -; V gene: TRBV3-1/TRBV3-2; CDR3 protein: CASSQVPHEQYF; CDR3 DNA: TGTGCCAGCAGCCAAGTTCCTCACGAGCAGTACTTC
clone size: -; J gene: TRBJ1-6; D gene: TRBD1; V gene: TRBV10-2; CDR3 protein: CASREGTGGWSSPLHF; CDR3 DNA: TGCGCCAGCAGGGAAGGGACAGGGGGCTGGAGTTCACCCCTCCACTTT
clone size: -; J gene: TRBJ1-1; D gene: -; V gene: TRBV30; CDR3 protein: CAWRRMTNTEAFF; CDR3 DNA: TGTGCCTGGAGGAGGATGACCAACACTGAAGCTTTCTTT
clone size: -; J gene: TRBJ2-7; D gene: -; V gene: TRBV7-9; CDR3 protein: CASSLYGSYEQYF; CDR3 DNA: TGTGCCAGCAGCTTATACGGCTCCTACGAGCAGTACTTC
clone size: -; J gene: TRBJ2-5; D gene: -; V gene: TRBV7-9; CDR3 protein: CASSLASGVGETQYF; CDR3 DNA: TGTGCCAGCAGCTTAGCTAGCGGAGTGGGGGAGACCCAGTACTTC
clone size: -; J gene: TRBJ1-4; D gene: -; V gene: TRBV29-1; CDR3 protein: CSVVRLSNEKLFF; CDR3 DNA: TGCAGCGTTGTCAGGTTATCTAATGAAAAACTGTTTTTT
clone size: -; J gene: TRBJ2-2; D gene: -; V gene: TRBV19; CDR3 protein: CASSIQSFVGELFF; CDR3 DNA: TGTGCCAGTAGTATCCAGTCGTTCGTCGGGGAGCTGTTTTTT
clone size: -; J gene: TRBJ2-7; D gene: TRBD2; V gene: TRBV18; CDR3 protein: CASSPPASGVYEQYF; CDR3 DNA: TGTGCCAGCTCACCACCCGCTAGCGGGGTATACGAGCAGTACTTC
clone size: -; J gene: TRBJ2-1; D gene: -; V gene: TRBV6-1; CDR3 protein: CASSEARGPPYNEQFF; CDR3 DNA: TGTGCCAGCAGTGAAGCACGAGGTCCCCCCTACAATGAGCAGTTCTTC
clone size: -; J gene: TRBJ2-5; D gene: -; V gene: TRBV11-3; CDR3 protein: CASSLVPGMETQYF; CDR3 DNA: TGTGCCAGCAGCTTAGTCCCAGGGATGGAGACCCAGTACTTC
clone size: few; J gene: TRBJ1-4; D gene: -; V gene: TRBV28; CDR3 protein: CASSLQGSPEKLFF; CDR3 DNA: TGTGCCAGCAGTTTACAGGGAAGCCCTGAAAAACTGTTTTTT
clone size: -; J gene: TRBJ1-5; D gene: TRBD1; V gene: TRBV19; CDR3 protein: CASLGQAYSNQPQHF; CDR3 DNA: TGTGCCAGTCTTGGACAGGCTTATAGCAATCAGCCCCAGCATTTT
clone size: once; J gene: TRBJ2-7; D gene: TRBD1; V gene: TRBV7-9; CDR3 protein: CASSLATGSYEQYF; CDR3 DNA: TGTGCCAGCAGCTTAGCGACAGGGTCCTACGAGCAGTACTTC